These 12 T cell receptor beta chains share one sample of origin, sequenced in a study of blood T cell repertoires in COVID-19. Method: immunoSEQ multiplex PCR; TCRdb's copy keeps in-frame clones and lacks some. The repertoire holds roughly 200,000 clones, with about nine tenths as singletons. Sequenced: PBMCs or T cells enriched from blood (not recorded which). These receptors were collected from a man between 25 and 39 years old in a cohort exposed to, infected with or recovered from COVID-19 (not recorded which).

This chain connects TRBV6-2 or TRBV6-3 to TRBJ2-7, with TRBD2 identical over 8 bases. V trimming: 2 bases; J trimming: 0 bases; junction bases outside the gene matches: 9. This CDR3 comprises 17 residues. The germline CDR1 and CDR2 sequences are MNHEY and SVGEGT. The DNA for the CDR3 is TGTGCCAGCAGTTACAGGACGGGAGGGCCGATCTCCTACGAGCAGTACTTC. It encodes CASSYRTGGPISYEQYF.

V usage is TRBV3-1 (or the pseudogene TRBV3-2) and J usage is TRBJ2-7, with a possible D match to TRBD1 (6 bases). This CDR3 region has 14 residues. V lost 5 bases to trimming and J lost 0 bases, with 11 bases between them. CDR1 and CDR2 (germline): LGHDT, YNNKEL (reference sequence). For the CDR3, the DNA is TGTGCCAGCAGCTTCGGACAGAGCTCCTACGAGCAGTACTTC. Its protein is CASSFGQSSYEQYF.

V is TRBV15 and J is TRBJ2-7; 12 bases are shared with TRBD1. Germline loops: CDR1 LNHNV, CDR2 YYDKDF (reference sequence). J was trimmed by 6 bases and V by 0 bases; bases with no gene match: 3. The CDR3 has 15 amino acids. CDR3 sequence: CATSREGQGATEQYF. DNA of the CDR3: TGTGCCACCAGCAGAGAGGGACAGGGGGCGACCGAGCAGTACTTC.

This clone was counted a single time. The V call is TRBV3-1 (or the pseudogene TRBV3-2), the J call TRBJ1-6; D perhaps matches TRBD1 (5 bases). V lost 0 bases, J lost 6 bases, and 15 bases lay in between. This CDR3 region has 17 residues. CDR1 LGHDT and CDR2 YNNKEL come from the germline V gene (reference sequence). DNA of the CDR3: TGTGCCAGCAGCCAAGAAGTGGCGGGGGGGATTAATTCACCCCTCCACTTT. Translating gives CASSQEVAGGINSPLHF.

The V and J genes are TRBV10-3 and TRBJ1-1; no definite D call. V gave up 2 bases and J gave up 1 base, with 8 bases separating them. The CDR3 length is 14 residues. Germline V gene lookup returns CDR1 ENHRY and CDR2 SYGVKD. CDR3 DNA: TGTGCCATCAGTGAGAGGAGCCCGAACACTGAAGCTTTCTTT. Translated: CAISERSPNTEAFF.

J is TRBJ1-2 and V is TRBV6-2 or TRBV6-3, with 7 positions matching TRBD1. Looked up from germline, CDR1 is MNHEY and CDR2 is SVGEGT. The V gene end was trimmed by 2 bases and the J gene end by 4 bases; junction bases not matched to a gene: 7. This CDR3 has 15 amino acids. The CDR3 region has the DNA TGTGCCAGCAGTTACCTACTACAGGGGAGCTATGGCTACACCTTC. Translating gives CASSYLLQGSYGYTF.

The V and J genes are TRBV10-1 and TRBJ2-1; possibly TRBD2 for D (5 bases). CDR3 size: 18 residues. V lost 8 bases and J lost 4, with 27 bases in between. The V gene's germline CDR1 is WNHNN and CDR2 SYGVQD (reference sequence). CDR3 bases: TGCGCCAGCCCTACGGAGAATGGGCCGGGGAGAGCGTACAATGAGCAGTTCTTC. Translating it yields CASPTENGPGRAYNEQFF.

This sequence joins TRBV6-1 and TRBJ1-4; D ambiguous. V lost 2 bases, J lost 3 bases, and 13 bases lay in between. CDR3 length: 16 amino acids. Germline assignment: CDR1 MNHNS and CDR2 SASEGT. The CDR3 protein is CASSERFGGSNEKLFF. The CDR3 bases are TGTGCCAGCAGTGAAAGATTTGGCGGGTCTAATGAAAAACTGTTTTTT.

The V gene is TRBV12-5, the J gene TRBJ2-1; D possibly corresponds to TRBD1 (5 bases). Germline CDR1 LGHNT, CDR2 FRNRAP. Trimming stripped 9 bases from V and 3 bases from J, with 15 bases between. The CDR3 spans 14 residues. The CDR3: CASASQGGYNEQFF. CDR3 DNA sequence: TGTGCTAGCGCCAGTCAGGGCGGCTACAATGAGCAGTTCTTC.

The rearrangement links TRBV25-1 to TRBJ2-1, with 9 bases lining up with TRBD2. Germline trimming cut 7 bases from V and 8 bases from J; bases unmatched to any gene: 12. The CDR3 runs 15 residues. Per germline, CDR1 MGHDK and CDR2 SYGVNS. CDR3 region: CASTEAGGLTDEQFF. Here the CDR3 DNA reads TGTGCCAGCACCGAAGCGGGAGGTCTGACGGATGAGCAGTTCTTC.

The chain joins TRBV29-1 to TRBJ2-2; TRBD1 is a possible D gene (5 bases). The V end was cut by 6 bases, the J end by 4 bases, with 9 bases between. The CDR3 totals 12 residues. The germline V gene encodes CDR1 SQVTM and CDR2 ANQGSEA. The DNA of the CDR3 is TGCAGCGTATTGACAGTCACCGGGGAGCTGTTTTTT. Translated, it gives CSVLTVTGELFF.

V and J are TRBV7-9 and TRBJ2-1; D is perhaps TRBD2 (5 bases). Trimming took off 7 bases at V and 9 bases at J, with 16 bases between the two ends. The V gene's germline CDR1 is SEHNR and CDR2 FQNEAQ (reference sequence). The CDR3 runs 13 residues. CDR3 sequence reads: CASNPSRAGEQFF. The CDR3 nucleotides read TGTGCCAGCAACCCGTCCCGGGCGGGTGAGCAGTTCTTC.